These 29 T cell receptor beta chains originate from one sample sequenced in a study of blood T cell repertoires in COVID-19. The method was immunoSEQ multiplex PCR; TCRdb's version includes in-frame clones alone and lacks a portion of them. The sample consists of 150,000 to 200,000 clones, approximately 84% of them appearing once. The sequencing sample was made of peripheral blood. The receptors here all came from an elderly woman with acute or convalescent COVID-19.

This chain connects TRBV2 to TRBJ2-1; 9 bases map to TRBD2. Unmatched junction bases numbered 6, after V lost 10 bases and J lost 2 bases. CDR1 is SNHLY, CDR2 FYNNEI, per germline. The CDR3 spans 14 residues. The CDR3 bases are TGTGCCACAATAGCGGGAGTGGCCTACAATGAGCAGTTCTTC. It yields the protein CATIAGVAYNEQFF.

The V call is TRBV2, the J call TRBJ2-3; TRBD2 agrees at 8 bases. The CDR3 totals 14 residues. With V trimmed by 8 bases and J by 1 base, 5 bases remained unmatched. Germline CDR1 is SNHLY and CDR2 is FYNNEI. The CDR3 sequence is CASERERGTDTQYF. The CDR3 region has the DNA TGTGCCAGCGAGCGGGAGAGGGGCACAGATACGCAGTATTTT.

The chain has TRBV7-9 and TRBJ1-2, with D tentatively TRBD1 (6 bases). V dropped 5 bases and J dropped 6 bases, with 25 bases sitting between them. Germline CDR1 SEHNR, CDR2 FQNEAQ (reference sequence). The CDR3 sequence is 17 residues long. In DNA, the CDR3 is TGTGCCAGCAGCGCCCGTCGCCTAACCCAGGGGTTTGATGGCTACACCTTC. This translates into CASSARRLTQGFDGYTF.

The rearrangement uses TRBV29-1 and TRBJ2-3, with TRBD1 matching over 7 bases. Germline CDR1 and CDR2: SQVTM and ANQGSEA. The junction had 3 bases not matched to a gene; V was cut back by 1 base and J by 2 bases. CDR3 size: 14 residues. CDR3 residues: CSVEGQGHTDTQYF. CDR3 DNA sequence: TGCAGCGTTGAAGGACAGGGCCACACAGATACGCAGTATTTT.

This chain links TRBV3-1 (or the pseudogene TRBV3-2) with TRBJ1-1; D call uncertain. The germline V gene has CDR1 LGHDT and CDR2 YNNKEL (reference sequence). The germline V and J ends were trimmed by 4 bases and 6 bases, with 6 bases remaining between them. This CDR3 contains 11 residues. This chain's CDR3 is CASSLASEAFF. For the CDR3, the DNA is TGTGCCAGCAGCCTAGCCTCTGAAGCTTTCTTT.

The V and J genes are TRBV5-1 and TRBJ1-1, with D unclear. Looked up from germline, CDR1 is SGHRS and CDR2 is YFSETQ. V lost 4 bases and J 4 bases, leaving 14 bases between the germline ends. CDR3 length: 14 amino acids. CDR3: CASSPEADLTEAFF. DNA of the CDR3: TGCGCCAGCAGCCCGGAGGCAGACCTCACTGAAGCTTTCTTT.

V gene TRBV5-1 combines with J gene TRBJ2-1; TRBD2 matches at 14 bases. Germline CDR1 is SGHRS and CDR2 is YFSETQ. With 4 bases clipped from V and 8 bases from J, the junction kept 5 bases outside the gene matches. The CDR3 totals 15 residues. The CDR3 loop is CASSIPGLAGDEQFF. The CDR3, as DNA: TGCGCCAGCAGCATCCCGGGACTAGCGGGAGATGAGCAGTTCTTC.

The chain recombines TRBV27 with TRBJ2-1; 10 bases agree with TRBD1. The CDR3 contains 16 residues. V dropped 3 bases and J dropped 3; count of bases not matched to a gene: 5. The germline gives CDR1 MNHEY, CDR2 SMNVEV (reference sequence). In DNA form, the CDR3 reads TGTGCCAGCAGTTTGGTCCGGGACAGGGGCTACAATGAGCAGTTCTTC. Translation: CASSLVRDRGYNEQFF.

The gene calls are TRBV3-1 (or the pseudogene TRBV3-2) and TRBJ2-7, with D maybe TRBD2 (7 bases). The CDR3 has 16 amino acids. The V and J ends lost 4 bases and 0 bases respectively, with 16 bases between them. CDR1 and CDR2 (germline): LGHDT, YNNKEL (reference sequence). DNA of the CDR3: TGTGCCAGCAGCCCCCGGGGGGCGGGATTCTCCTACGAGCAGTACTTC. It translates to CASSPRGAGFSYEQYF.

V and J are TRBV30 and TRBJ1-2; a possible D gene is TRBD1 (5 bases). The CDR3 length is 16 residues. V was pared by 3 bases and J by 0 bases, with 17 bases between. The germline V gene has CDR1 GTSNPN and CDR2 SVGIG (reference sequence). The CDR3 loop reads CAWRGRTTVANYGYTF. CDR3 DNA sequence: TGTGCCTGGAGAGGCCGGACGACAGTAGCTAACTATGGCTACACCTTC.

The gene calls are TRBV2 and TRBJ2-7; 7 positions match TRBD1. This CDR3 has 16 amino acids. J gave up 7 bases and V 7 bases, and 19 bases lay outside the gene matches. CDR1 and CDR2 (germline): SNHLY, FYNNEI. This CDR3 is CASTFAGGSFRGEQYF. CDR3 coding DNA: TGTGCCAGCACCTTTGCCGGTGGTTCCTTCAGGGGGGAGCAGTACTTC.

This sequence joins TRBV27 and TRBJ2-1; D not certain. The CDR3 sequence is 13 residues long. The V gene lost 7 bases and the J gene lost 5 bases, with 12 bases spanning the gap. Germline V gene lookup returns CDR1 MNHEY and CDR2 SMNVEV (reference sequence). CDR3 residues: CASKDLQNNEQFF. The CDR3 DNA sequence: TGTGCCAGCAAAGACCTACAGAACAATGAGCAGTTCTTC.

The chain carries TRBV27 and TRBJ2-7, with TRBD2 matching over 7 bases. The trim removed 5 bases at V and 5 bases at J, leaving 3 bases unmatched. The CDR3 totals 12 residues. Germline CDR1 MNHEY, CDR2 SMNVEV (reference sequence). The chain's CDR3 is CASSPRGDEQYF. As DNA, the CDR3 is TGTGCCAGCAGTCCCCGGGGGGACGAGCAGTACTTC.

This clone was seen a handful of times. The genes are TRBV6-1 and TRBJ1-2, with D unresolved. Trimming left V 1 base short and J 2 bases short, with 5 bases between. CDR1 and CDR2 from the germline V gene are MNHNS and SASEGT. CDR3 length: 13 residues. The CDR3 region is CASSEGENYGYTF. DNA of the CDR3: TGTGCCAGCAGTGAAGGGGAGAACTATGGCTACACCTTC.

This clone was detected a few times. The V gene is TRBV11-2, the J gene TRBJ2-3, with 9 positions matching TRBD2. This CDR3 region has 17 residues. The ends lost 1 base at V and 3 bases at J; junction bases unmatched: 8. The germline CDR1 and CDR2 sequences are SGHAT and FQNNGV. The CDR3 DNA reads as TGTGCCAGCAGCTTAGGGGCGGGAGGGGTACGGACAGATACGCAGTATTTT. This encodes CASSLGAGGVRTDTQYF.

This rearrangement joins TRBV24-1 to TRBJ2-4; TRBD2 is a possible D gene (6 bases). The V end lost 9 bases, the J end lost 6 bases, and 17 bases lay between the germline ends. The CDR3 runs to 14 residues. Germline lookup yields CDR1 KGHDR and CDR2 SFDVKD. In nucleotides, the CDR3 is TGTGCCACCCCGGGACTTCACTGTATAAACATTCAGTACTTC. This codes for CATPGLHCINIQYF.

The rearrangement uses TRBV11-2 and TRBJ2-5; no definite D call. From germline, CDR1 is SGHAT and CDR2 FQNNGV. V dropped 5 bases and J dropped 5 bases, with 12 bases sitting between them. The CDR3 is 13 residues long. In DNA form, the CDR3 reads TGTGCCAGCAGCCGTTCCCCGCGTGAGACCCAGTACTTC. Amino acid sequence: CASSRSPRETQYF. The whole variable domain, filled in from reference TRBV11-2 and TRBJ2-5, reads EAGVAQSPRYKIIEKRQSVAFWCNPISGHATLYWYQQILGQGPKLLIQFQNNGVVDDSQLPKDRFSAERLKGVDSTLKIQPAKLEDSAVYLCASSRSPRETQYFGPGTRLLVL.

J is TRBJ1-4 and V is TRBV9; TRBD1 is a possible D gene (6 bases). Germline V CDR1 and CDR2: SGDLS, YYNGEE. This CDR3 comprises 16 residues. V was pared by 4 bases and J by 8 bases, with 21 bases between. CDR3 in DNA: TGTGCCAGCAGCAGGGAGGGGCTGGGGGCAGGAGAAAAACTGTTTTTT. Translated, it gives CASSREGLGAGEKLFF.

The chain uses TRBV6-1 and TRBJ2-1, with a possible D match to TRBD2 (6 bases). V was pared by 4 bases and J by 7 bases, with 23 bases between. CDR1 is MNHNS, CDR2 SASEGT, per germline. This CDR3 comprises 17 residues. The CDR3 DNA is TGTGCCAGCAGTGCCCAGGGAATAGCGGCCCCCGGGAATGAGCAGTTCTTC. The encoded protein is CASSAQGIAAPGNEQFF.

The J gene is TRBJ1-4, the V gene TRBV5-1; TRBD1 matches at 7 bases. The V gene's germline CDR1 is SGHRS and CDR2 YFSETQ. The CDR3 contains 15 residues. V was pared by 2 bases and J by 1 base, with 2 bases of the junction left unmatched. CDR3 region: CASSFGDRTNEKLFF. The CDR3 coding sequence is TGCGCCAGCAGCTTTGGGGACAGAACTAATGAAAAACTGTTTTTT.

V usage is TRBV2 and J usage is TRBJ2-7; D ambiguous. The V end lost 10 bases, the J end lost 1 base, and 17 bases lay between the germline ends. This CDR3 is 14 amino acids long. Germline V CDR1 and CDR2: SNHLY, FYNNEI. CDR3 coding DNA: TGTGCCACCACTTACGCCATATCTTCCTACGAGCAGTACTTC. It codes for CATTYAISSYEQYF.

V usage is TRBV21-1 and J usage is TRBJ1-5; the table's D call of TRBD1 was not tested on the DNA. TRBV21-1 is labeled a pseudogene. The CDR3 has 18 residues. The CDR3 spells CASSKRGMKGRCNQPQHF. Here the CDR3 DNA reads TGTGCCAGCAGCAAAAGGGGAATGAAGGGCCGTTGCAATCAGCCCCAGCATTTT.

As regards this clone: Other DNA sequences in the sample encode the same CDR3. For the CDR3, the DNA is TGTGCCAGCAGTCTGGGACAGGGCTACGAGCAGTACTTC. Protein product: CASSLGQGYEQYF. The chain has TRBV12-3 or TRBV12-4 and TRBJ2-7, with 9 bases lining up with TRBD1. V dropped 5 bases and J dropped 3; count of bases not matched to a gene: 2. The CDR3 extends over 13 amino acids.

This chain connects TRBV10-3 to TRBJ2-5; 11 nucleotides align to TRBD2. After removal of 11 bases from V and 2 bases from J, the junction contained 4 bases not matched to a gene. This CDR3 region has 13 residues. Germline CDR1 reads ENHRY; CDR2 reads SYGVKD. The CDR3 DNA reads TGTGCCGTTAGCGGGAGGGGTCAAGAGACCCAGTACTTC. Translated, it gives CAVSGRGQETQYF.

As concerns this clone: The same CDR3 also results from other DNA sequences found in this sample. J is TRBJ1-5 and V is TRBV12-3 or TRBV12-4; no reliable D call. Trimming stripped 3 bases from V and 6 bases from J, with 6 bases between. The CDR3 runs to 12 residues. The CDR3 region has the DNA TGTGCCAGCAGTTTTTCTTCTCAGCCCCAGCATTTT. This translates into CASSFSSQPQHF.

The chain is built from TRBV2 and TRBJ1-5, with 7 bases lining up with TRBD1. CDR3 length: 13 residues. Per germline, CDR1 SNHLY and CDR2 FYNNEI. Trimming at V came to 6 bases and at J to 3 bases, leaving 2 bases not matched to a gene. CDR3 nucleotides: TGTGCCAGCAGGAGGGGGCCCAATCAGCCCCAGCATTTT. This gives the protein CASRRGPNQPQHF.

This rearrangement joins TRBV5-6 to TRBJ2-4; D is possibly TRBD2 (6 bases). The CDR3 contains 16 residues. Trimming removed 2 bases from V and 2 bases from J, with 14 bases in between. CDR1 and CDR2 from the germline V gene are SGHDT and YYEEEE. The CDR3 sequence is CASSLLSSEPKNIQYF. The CDR3 DNA is TGTGCCAGCAGCTTACTATCTAGCGAACCCAAAAACATTCAGTACTTC.

CDR3 protein: CASLGGYSYNEQFF. CDR3 coding DNA: TGTGCCAGTCTAGGGGGATACTCCTACAATGAGCAGTTCTTC. This chain joins TRBV19 and TRBJ2-1, with a possible D match to TRBD1 (6 bases). V lost 8 bases and J 0 bases, leaving 11 bases between the germline ends. Germline V gene data show CDR1 as LNHDA and CDR2 as SQIVND (reference sequence). The CDR3 extends over 14 amino acids.

This chain links TRBV30 with TRBJ1-6, with a possible D match to TRBD1 (5 bases). V gave up 1 base and J gave up 0 bases, with 10 bases separating them. Germline V lookup: CDR1 GTSNPN, CDR2 SVGIG (reference sequence). The CDR3 consists of 16 residues. The CDR3 sequence is CAWSAPDSSYNSPLHF. The CDR3 nucleotides are TGTGCCTGGAGTGCCCCCGACAGCTCCTATAATTCACCCCTCCACTTT.